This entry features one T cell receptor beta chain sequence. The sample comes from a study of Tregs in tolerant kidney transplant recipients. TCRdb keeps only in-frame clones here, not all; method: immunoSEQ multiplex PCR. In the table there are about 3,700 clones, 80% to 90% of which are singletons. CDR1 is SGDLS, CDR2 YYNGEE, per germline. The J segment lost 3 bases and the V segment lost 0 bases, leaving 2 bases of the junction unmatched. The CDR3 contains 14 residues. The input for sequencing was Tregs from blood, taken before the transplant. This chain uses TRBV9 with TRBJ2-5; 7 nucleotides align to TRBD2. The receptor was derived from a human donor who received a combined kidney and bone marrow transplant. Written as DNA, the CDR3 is TGTGCCAGCAGCGTAGGTCTAGCGGAAGAGACCCAGTACTTC. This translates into CASSVGLAEETQYF.